One TCR beta chain is described in this entry. It was RNA transcripts that yielded the amplified TCR beta CDR3 regions. An initial round of RT-PCR targeting the TCR CDR3 relied on the HTBI primer set. TCRdb passed the multiplex PCR reads through MiXCR, listing each CDR3 protein once. The data hold approximately 600,000 distinct CDR3 sequences, with roughly 14% observed a single time. These data originate in a study of T cells in Graves' hyperthyroidism and ophthalmopathy. What was sequenced was blood. The TCR comes from a woman aged 40 to 50 with Graves' ophthalmopathy.

The DNA of the CDR3 is TGTGCCAGCAGCCCCACAGGGGGCGAAGGAGGCTACACCTTC. It translates to CASSPTGGEGGYTF. The chain employs TRBV7-3 and TRBJ1-2; 9 bases agree with TRBD1. Looked up from germline, CDR1 is SGHTA and CDR2 is FQGTGA. The trim removed 5 bases at V and 8 bases at J, leaving 9 bases unmatched. The CDR3 has 14 amino acids.